This TCR beta chain was retrieved from a study of blood T cell repertoires in COVID-19. Whole-study context: Sample material is recorded as cDNA or gDNA derived from T cells, B-cell-depleted T cells, or PBMCs.

The germline V gene encodes CDR1 MNHNY and CDR2 SVGAGI (reference sequence). The CDR3 length is 11 residues. V was trimmed by 6 bases and J by 8 bases, leaving 10 bases between them. This clone was found once. The assay was immunoSEQ multiplex PCR, and TCRdb's table has in-frame clones only and misses some. Of more than 45,000 clones in the sample, roughly 88% were seen once. The sequence derives from a human donor in a cohort sampled during active COVID-19. The chain employs TRBV6-6 and TRBJ1-1; maybe TRBD1 (5 bases). The sequenced sample consisted of peripheral blood. In nucleotides, the CDR3 is TGTGCCAGCAGCCAAGACAGAGAAGCTTTCTTT. Its protein is CASSQDREAFF.